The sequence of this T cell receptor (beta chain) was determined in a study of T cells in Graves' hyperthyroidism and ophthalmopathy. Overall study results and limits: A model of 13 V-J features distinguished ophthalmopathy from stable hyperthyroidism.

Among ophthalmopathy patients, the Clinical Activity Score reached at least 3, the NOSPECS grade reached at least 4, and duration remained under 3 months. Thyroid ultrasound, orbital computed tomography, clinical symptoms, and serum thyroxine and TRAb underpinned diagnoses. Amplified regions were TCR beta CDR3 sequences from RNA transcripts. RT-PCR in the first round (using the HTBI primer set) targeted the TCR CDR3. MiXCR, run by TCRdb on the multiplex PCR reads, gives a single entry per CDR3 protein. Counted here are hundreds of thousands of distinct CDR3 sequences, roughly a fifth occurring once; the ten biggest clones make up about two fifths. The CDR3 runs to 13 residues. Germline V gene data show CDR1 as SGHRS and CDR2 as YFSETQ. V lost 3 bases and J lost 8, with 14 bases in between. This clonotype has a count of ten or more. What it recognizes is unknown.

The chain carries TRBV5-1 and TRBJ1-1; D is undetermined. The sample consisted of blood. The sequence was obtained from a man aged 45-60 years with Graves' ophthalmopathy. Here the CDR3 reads CASSSVTRGEAFF. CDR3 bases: TGCGCCAGCAGCTCCGTGACCCGTGGGGAAGCTTTCTTT. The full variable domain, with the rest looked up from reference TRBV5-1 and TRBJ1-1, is KAGVTQTPRYLIKTRGQQVTLSCSPISGHRSVSWYQQTPGQGLQFLFEYFSETQRNKGNFPGRFSGRQFSNSRSEMNVSTLELGDSALYLCASSSVTRGEAFFGQGTRLTVV.